A selection of T cell receptor beta chains follows, all from one sample in a study of metastatic and nonmetastatic thyroid tumors. Using MiXCR, TCRdb reanalyzed the PCR reads. The sample shows tens of thousands of clones, approximately 15% of them seen only once. Source material: blood. These receptors were taken from a male donor with papillary thyroid cancer or a benign thyroid nodule (not recorded which). Some clones in this sample may be carry-over from other donors' samples. Each CDR3 is given with its conserved first and last residue. A D gene is named only where the DNA matches it firmly. Clone size is stated in some rows and not others, as once, few, many or a class when expanded.

>NA|TRBV7-9|once|TRBJ1-6
CASSLGQPNSPLHF
>TRBD2|TRBV18|NA|TRBJ2-7
CASSPVAGVGGKGSYEQYF
>NA|TRBV19|many|TRBJ1-3
CASNDPQAGDTIYF
>NA|TRBV9|NA|TRBJ1-2
CASSLLGRGDGYTF
>NA|TRBV29-1|many|TRBJ2-1
CSVESRRYNEQFF
>TRBD1|TRBV6-2/TRBV6-3|few|TRBJ1-1
CASSLQGEDTEAFF
>NA|TRBV4-2|NA|TRBJ2-3
CASSQATRPTDTQYF
>NA|TRBV27|NA|TRBJ1-4
CASRRWEKLFF
>TRBD1|TRBV6-6|few|TRBJ1-1
CASSYVAGGWKTEAFF
>TRBD2|TRBV24-1|many|TRBJ2-2
CATSETSPNTGELFF
>NA|TRBV7-8|many|TRBJ1-3
CASSLAGRGTGNTIYF
>NA|TRBV24-1|many|TRBJ2-5
CATSDLSPAGETQYF
>NA|TRBV12-3/TRBV12-4|NA|TRBJ1-1
CARSFGTEAFF
>TRBD1|TRBV24-1|few|TRBJ1-2
CATSDHDGTVYGYTF
>NA|TRBV9|few|TRBJ2-4
CASSVARGYIIRIQYF
>NA|TRBV12-5|many|TRBJ1-6
CASGLEDGSPLHF
>NA|TRBV12-3/TRBV12-4|many|TRBJ1-2
CASSSRGVTNGYTF
>TRBD1|TRBV3-1|many|TRBJ1-2
CASSQTGTVGYTF
>NA|TRBV12-3/TRBV12-4|NA|TRBJ1-2
CASILCSNYGYTF
>TRBD1|TRBV24-1|many|TRBJ2-1
CATSRGTGTIYNEQFF
>TRBD2|TRBV5-1|many|TRBJ2-1
CASSLLAGSSYNEQFF
>NA|TRBV5-6|few|TRBJ1-2
CASSLGGGQNYGYTF
>NA|TRBV24-1|NA|TRBJ2-7
CATSDPNSEQYF
>TRBD2|TRBV9|many|TRBJ2-2
CASSVAASGRTGTGELFF
>TRBD2|TRBV28|many|TRBJ2-6
CASTAGGSSGANVLTF
>NA|TRBV10-1|many|TRBJ2-2
CASSEAGELFF
>NA|TRBV4-3|many|TRBJ1-2
CASSPRLGNYGYTF
>NA|TRBV28|NA|TRBJ2-3
CASAQGTDTQYF
>NA|TRBV19|many|TRBJ1-2
CASSIRTGYDGYTF
>TRBD2|TRBV5-6|many|TRBJ2-1
CASGGSGRTYNEQFF
>NA|TRBV7-8|many|TRBJ1-1
CASRSRGQLEAFF
>NA|TRBV6-1|many|TRBJ1-6
CASRTPGYNSPLHF
>NA|TRBV12-3/TRBV12-4|few|TRBJ2-7
CASSERRGPYEQYF
>NA|TRBV4-1|many|TRBJ1-5
CASSQGRQTYSNQPQHF
>NA|TRBV28|few|TRBJ1-2
CASSLPGGQANYCYTF
>NA|TRBV6-1|many|TRBJ2-1
CASSEDLELGLEQFF
>TRBD2|TRBV10-3|NA|TRBJ2-1
CAISEPLLAGGGNEQFF
>TRBD2|TRBV4-1|many|TRBJ2-1
CASSQGGTTYNEQFF
>NA|TRBV18|many|TRBJ2-2
CASSLDRILNTGELFF
>TRBD1|TRBV11-2|many|TRBJ2-7
CASSRGQGAGKYF
>NA|TRBV19|many|TRBJ1-1
CASSPLLGVMNTEAFF
>NA|TRBV20-1|many|TRBJ2-5
CSAQPYYPQETQYF
>NA|TRBV20-1|many|TRBJ1-2
CSARETGNYGYTF
>NA|TRBV6-2/TRBV6-3|many|TRBJ1-5
CASSDSDSGYQPQHF
>NA|TRBV15|few|TRBJ2-6
CATSRVGAGANVPTF
>NA|TRBV27|many|TRBJ2-1
CASKFSGPYNEQFF
>TRBD1|TRBV6-1|few|TRBJ2-4
CASSASGTVLTAKNIQYF
>TRBD1|TRBV7-7|many|TRBJ2-1
CASSPDRSSYNEQFF
>NA|TRBV7-3|NA|TRBJ1-4
CASILKRTVGRANEKLFF
>NA|TRBV27|many|TRBJ2-1
CASSIPGGATSLNEQFF
>TRBD2|TRBV7-2|many|TRBJ2-5
CASSLLAGGFGETQYF
>TRBD1|TRBV11-2|many|TRBJ2-7
CASSSGTGRYYEQYF
>TRBD1|TRBV5-1|once|TRBJ1-1
CASSEATGGTEAFF
>NA|TRBV20-1|NA|TRBJ1-1
CSDRDRGAFF
>NA|TRBV6-5|many|TRBJ1-1
CASSYGFGGDTEAFF
>NA|TRBV30|NA|TRBJ1-1
CAWSVGGTTEAFF
>TRBD1|TRBV5-8|many|TRBJ2-7
CASSSGQSYEQYF
>TRBD1|TRBV27|few|TRBJ1-1
CASSFDREGTESFF
>NA|TRBV10-1|many|TRBJ2-1
CASSPRANYWGGDEQFF
>NA|TRBV7-3|once|TRBJ2-3
CASSFGGADTQYF